The 3 T cell receptor beta chains presented below share a single source sample, sequenced in a study of T-cell reconstitution after alpha-beta-depleted transplantation in children. Using unique molecular identifiers, the investigators prepared the TCRbeta library. TCRdb ran MiXCR on the PCR reads and lists one entry per CDR3 protein. This table holds about 440,000 distinct CDR3 sequences, approximately 41% found once. The sequencing here drew on PBMCs, taken before TCRalphabeta/CD19-depleted stem cell transplant. These receptors all stem from a girl aged 2-9 years with aplastic anemia, due to receive a stem cell transplant.

This clonotype was picked up many times. V and J are TRBV5-1 and TRBJ2-3; 12 bases map to TRBD2. Trimming removed 3 bases from V and 3 bases from J; junction bases left unmatched: 5. Per the germline V gene, CDR1 is SGHRS and CDR2 is YFSETQ. The CDR3 covers 16 residues. The CDR3 reads CASSSLAGGRTDTQYF. CDR3 nucleotide sequence: TGCGCCAGCAGCTCACTAGCGGGAGGTCGGACAGATACGCAGTATTTT.

This clonotype was recorded at least ten times. This rearrangement joins TRBV29-1 to TRBJ1-2, with D possibly matching TRBD1 (5 bases). Per the germline V gene, CDR1 is SQVTM and CDR2 is ANQGSEA. V dropped 7 bases and J dropped 4 bases, with 19 bases sitting between them. This CDR3 spans 14 amino acids. This CDR3 reads CSAAPPGRIYGYTF. In nucleotides, the CDR3 is TGCAGCGCCGCTCCACCGGGACGCATCTATGGCTACACCTTC.

This clonotype was observed a few times. The CDR3 is CASSFRDRGRTDTQYF. Here the CDR3 DNA reads TGTGCCAGCAGCTTCCGGGACAGGGGTCGCACAGATACGCAGTATTTT. The chain has TRBV7-2 and TRBJ2-3; 10 positions match TRBD1. Germline CDR1 reads SGHTA; CDR2 reads FQGNSA. The CDR3 has 16 amino acids. With V trimmed by 3 bases and J by 1 base, 4 bases remained unmatched.